The 3 T cell receptor beta chains reported below all come from one sample, sequenced in a study of CD8 T cells in Susac syndrome. The RNA, about 0.45 to 1 ug, was put through reverse transcription using random hexamers. TCRdb passed the immunoSEQ multiplex PCR reads through MiXCR, listing each CDR3 protein once. The table shows about 190,000 distinct CDR3 sequences, with 95% occurring only once. The sequenced sample was CD8+ T cells from PBMCs. The source is a human donor with Susac syndrome.

The V call is TRBV7-9, the J call TRBJ2-4, with 8 bases lining up with TRBD1. V trimming: 1 base; J trimming: 9 bases; junction bases outside the gene matches: 8. The CDR3 length is 15 residues. Germline CDR1 and CDR2: SEHNR and FQNEAQ (reference sequence). CDR3 sequence: CASSLVAGQATIQYF. The CDR3 DNA follows: TGTGCCAGCAGCTTAGTGGCGGGACAGGCCACCATTCAGTACTTC. Variable domain in full (rest from reference TRBV7-9 and TRBJ2-4): DTGVSQNPRHKITKRGQNVTFRCDPISEHNRLYWYRQTLGQGPEFLTYFQNEAQLEKSRLLSDRFSAERPKGSFSTLEIQRTEQGDSAMYLCASSLVAGQATIQYFGAGTRLSVL.

The V and J genes are TRBV12-3 or TRBV12-4 and TRBJ2-7; 13 bases map to TRBD2. V was clipped by 1 base and J by 6 bases; unmatched bases: 9. The CDR3 consists of 17 residues. The CDR3 loop is CASSLVRRTSGRVEQYF. The DNA for the CDR3 is TGTGCCAGCAGTTTAGTCCGCAGGACTAGCGGGAGAGTCGAGCAGTACTTC.

This clonotype was seen a single time. V and J are TRBV4-2 and TRBJ2-1; D is uncertain. V dropped 0 bases and J dropped 5 bases, with 5 bases sitting between them. The CDR3 is 13 residues long. CDR1 and CDR2 from the germline V gene are LGHNA and YNFKEQ. CDR3 residues: CASSQDGDNEQFF. The CDR3, as DNA: TGTGCCAGCAGCCAAGATGGGGACAATGAGCAGTTCTTC.